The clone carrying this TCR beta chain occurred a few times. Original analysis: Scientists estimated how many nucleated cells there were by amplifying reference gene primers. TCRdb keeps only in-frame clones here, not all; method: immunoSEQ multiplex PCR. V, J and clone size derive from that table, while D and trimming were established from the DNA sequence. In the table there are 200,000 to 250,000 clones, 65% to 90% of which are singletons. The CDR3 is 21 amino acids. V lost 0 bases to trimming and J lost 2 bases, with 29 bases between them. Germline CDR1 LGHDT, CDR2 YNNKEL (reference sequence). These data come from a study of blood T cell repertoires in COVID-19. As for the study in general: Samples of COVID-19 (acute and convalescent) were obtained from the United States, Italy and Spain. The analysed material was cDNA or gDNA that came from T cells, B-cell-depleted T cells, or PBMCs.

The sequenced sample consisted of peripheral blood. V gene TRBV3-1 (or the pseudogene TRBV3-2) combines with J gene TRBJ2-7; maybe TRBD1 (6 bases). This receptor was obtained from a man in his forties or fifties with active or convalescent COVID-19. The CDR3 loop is CASSQEGGSVAPLRYAYEQYF. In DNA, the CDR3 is TGTGCCAGCAGCCAAGAAGGGGGTTCAGTAGCGCCTCTGAGATATGCCTACGAGCAGTACTTC.